The following is a T cell receptor beta chain sequence with its context. Its antigen specificity is not known. Base qualities are not provided; no much larger clone lies one nucleotide away. These data are taken from a study of blood T cell repertoires in COVID-19 (dated by TCRdb to the early 2020s). As for the study more broadly: Samples from collaborators originated in the United States, Italy and Spain and spanned both the acute and convalescent phases of COVID-19. The dataset comprised deeply sampled blood TCRbeta repertoires from subjects exposed to, actively infected with, or recovered from COVID-19. The repertoires were released in a freely available public database meant as a resource for research on the immune response to SARS-CoV-2. The prospective study material was composed of cDNA or gDNA derived from T cells, B-cell-depleted T cells, or PBMCs. Samples were obtained from the ongoing ImmuneRACE study (first 160 participants) and from about 1,300 subjects provided by 6 global collaborators. A de-identified subject ID, COVID-19 status, age in years and sex were almost always included in the sample metadata. Where available, HLA class I and class II types were taken from metadata supplied by the sample provider and were not determined by assay-based typing.

One collaborating source in Seattle enrolled patients during active infection and followed them longitudinally through the course of disease. Collaborating institutions collected whole blood in K2EDTA tubes following their own protocols. For TCRbeta analysis, collaborators shipped samples as frozen whole blood, isolated PBMCs, or DNA extracted from either of those sample types. Overall study results and their limits: The amount of clinical and demographic metadata varied by source and participant and was provided uncurated.

TCRbeta CDR3 regions were amplified from genomic DNA by means of the immunoSEQ Assay, a bias-controlled multiplex PCR. As for the original processing: The number of nucleated cells in each sample was estimated by amplification of reference gene primers within the assay. To quantify the absolute abundance of each unique TCRbeta CDR3 rearrangement, sequence reads were collapsed and filtered. For each sample, productive Simpson clonality was calculated as the square root of Simpson's diversity index over productive rearrangements. What TCRdb holds here is the immuneACCESS table cut down to in-frame rearrangements. Part of the clones is not present; checked against another copy, under half of the missing clones reflect an unresolved V gene, and the others are unexplained. The D gene and trimming were derived from the DNA, and the V and J assignments and clone size from that table. This sample comprises about 56,000 clones, roughly 87% of them detected only once. About 46% of the sample rests with the top ten.

Sequences ENHRY (CDR1) and SYGVKD (CDR2) are obtained from the germline V gene. Counted from cysteine to phenylalanine, this CDR3 has 13 amino acids. Only the CDR3 part of the read is kept: 39 bases, read in frame from the first base. V loses 7 bases, J loses 3 bases, and the germline ends lie 11 bases apart. The specimen sequenced was peripheral blood. Recombination joined TRBV10-3 with TRBJ2-3; the best D guess is TRBD2, with 5 bases matching. The origin of this receptor is a woman aged 55-70 years with COVID-19, enrolled during active disease. The nucleotide sequence is TGTGCCATCACAGAGACTACGACAGATACGCAGTATTTT. This yields the protein CAITETTTDTQYF.